This T cell receptor beta chain was identified during a study of graft-versus-host responses after intestinal transplantation. In germline, CDR1 is SGHAT, CDR2 FQNNGV. The ends were cut back, 6 bases at V and 2 bases at J, with 20 bases in the middle. The CDR3 has 17 residues. The repertoire was sequenced with immunoSEQ multiplex PCR; TCRdb's copy has only in-frame clones and lacks some. The data contain 90,000 to 100,000 clones, roughly 82% of them singletons. The sequence was collected from a human patient who received an intestinal transplant, so some T cells may come from the graft donor. The sample consisted of PBMCs, taken 255 days after intestinal transplant. The chain uses TRBV11-2 and TRBJ2-4; tentative D call: TRBD1 (6 bases). CDR3 residues: CASRSPRGPPTKNIQYF. The CDR3 DNA reads as TGTGCCAGCAGAAGCCCCAGGGGCCCTCCTACCAAAAACATTCAGTACTTC.